Following are 24 T cell receptor beta chains from one sample sequenced in a study of shared clonotypes between healthy human individuals (dated by TCRdb to the early 2020s). Libraries were made using the immunoSEQ multiplex PCR assay. As stored in TCRdb, this immuneACCESS dataset retains in-frame rearrangements with V and J assigned. A fraction of the clones does not appear; measured against another copy, unresolved V genes explain less than half of the discrepancy, and the remainder lacks a known reason. This sample gives more than 550,000 clones in total; about nine tenths of them show up just once. The biggest ten clones account for 34% of the sample. The sample was memory CD8+ T cells from PBMCs. The cell subset or site label for this specimen denotes: CD45RO+ cells pooled with CCR7-negative TemRA cells. These TCRs come from a man between 18 and 35 years old in good health. Some clones in this sample may be carry-over from other donors' samples.

This clone appeared a few times. This rearrangement joins TRBV10-1 to TRBJ2-5; no clear D gene. V was trimmed by 0 bases and J by 4 bases, leaving 6 bases between them. The CDR3 is 13 residues long. Germline V CDR1 and CDR2: WNHNN, SYGVQD (reference sequence). CDR3 in DNA: TGCGCCAGCAGTGAGTCGCTGGGAGAGACCCAGTACTTC. Protein sequence: CASSESLGETQYF.

The chain is built from TRBV10-1 and TRBJ2-7; no definite D call. The CDR3 has 15 residues. The V end was cut by 0 bases, the J end by 1 base, with 10 bases between. In germline, CDR1 is WNHNN, CDR2 SYGVQD (reference sequence). The CDR3 nucleotides read TGCGCCAGCAGTGAGTCGCCAGATGCATCCTACGAGCAGTACTTC. It is translated as CASSESPDASYEQYF.

CDR3 residues: CASSHQAGKYEQYF. The CDR3 coding sequence is TGCGCCAGCAGCCACCAAGCGGGGAAATACGAGCAGTACTTC. The chain carries TRBV4-1 and TRBJ2-7, with TRBD2 identical over 7 bases. The CDR3 length is 14 residues. The germline V gene has CDR1 MGHRA and CDR2 YSYEKL. V gave up 3 bases and J gave up 4 bases; unmatched junction bases: 6.

This clone was recorded once. The chain has TRBV28 and TRBJ1-2; D perhaps matches TRBD1 (5 bases). The ends were cut back, 5 bases at V and 0 bases at J, with 10 bases in the middle. The CDR3 covers 14 residues. The germline V gene has CDR1 MDHEN and CDR2 SYDVKM. This CDR3 is CASSPMTANYGYTF. The CDR3 region has the DNA TGTGCCAGCAGTCCGATGACAGCTAACTATGGCTACACCTTC.

The rearrangement joins TRBV4-1 to TRBJ2-7; 9 bases are shared with TRBD2. V lost 2 bases to trimming and J lost 1 base; unmatched junction nucleotides: 9. This CDR3 has 17 amino acids. CDR1 MGHRA and CDR2 YSYEKL come from the germline V gene. CDR3 residues: CASSQLRREGGSYEQYF. The DNA of the CDR3 is TGCGCCAGCAGCCAACTGAGGCGGGAGGGGGGATCCTACGAGCAGTACTTC.

V and J are TRBV14 and TRBJ1-1, with D possibly matching TRBD1 (6 bases). The CDR3 is made up of 16 amino acids. Germline V CDR1 and CDR2: SGHDN, FVKESK. The germline V and J ends were trimmed by 4 bases and 3 bases, with 18 bases remaining between them. The chain's CDR3 is CASSLQGGGRYTEAFF. The CDR3 region has the DNA TGTGCCAGCAGCCTCCAAGGAGGGGGTCGGTACACTGAAGCTTTCTTT.

The chain combines TRBV9 with TRBJ2-1; TRBD2 matches 7 bases. CDR1 and CDR2 (germline): SGDLS, YYNGEE. This CDR3 is built from 15 residues. The ends lost 5 bases at V and 4 bases at J; junction bases unmatched: 9. In nucleotides, the CDR3 is TGTGCCAGCAGGGGACCTAGCGGCGATTACAATGAGCAGTTCTTC. This gives the protein CASRGPSGDYNEQFF.

The chain has TRBV9 and TRBJ1-1; 7 positions match TRBD1. V lost 2 bases and J lost 5; bases outside the gene matches: 3. The CDR3 length is 13 residues. Germline V CDR1 and CDR2: SGDLS, YYNGEE. In DNA, the CDR3 is TGTGCCAGCAGCGTGACAGGGCGGACTGAAGCTTTCTTT. This codes for CASSVTGRTEAFF.

The chain has TRBV7-9 and TRBJ2-3; no clear D. The CDR3 is 14 residues long. In germline, CDR1 is SEHNR, CDR2 FQNEAQ (reference sequence). V gave up 5 bases and J gave up 4 bases, with 13 bases separating them. The CDR3 spells CASSEDPWADTQYF. The CDR3 region has the DNA TGTGCCAGCAGCGAAGACCCCTGGGCAGATACGCAGTATTTT. Full variable domain (rest looked up from reference TRBV7-9 and TRBJ2-3): DTGVSQNPRHKITKRGQNVTFRCDPISEHNRLYWYRQTLGQGPEFLTYFQNEAQLEKSRLLSDRFSAERPKGSFSTLEIQRTEQGDSAMYLCASSEDPWADTQYFGPGTRLTVL.

This chain uses TRBV5-5 with TRBJ1-2, with D unresolved. Trimming removed 6 bases at V and 6 bases at J, with 21 bases between. The CDR3 spans 15 residues. The germline V gene has CDR1 SGHKS and CDR2 YYEKEE (reference sequence). The CDR3 here is CASIYGVSPLDGYTF. The DNA for the CDR3 is TGTGCCAGCATTTATGGTGTAAGTCCCTTGGATGGCTACACCTTC.

The chain recombines TRBV28 with TRBJ2-3; the D gene is possibly TRBD1 (6 bases). Trimming cost V 11 bases and J 0 bases, with 12 bases left between them. This CDR3 has 13 amino acids. Per germline, CDR1 MDHEN and CDR2 SYDVKM. The CDR3: CAHSDRSTDTQYF. The CDR3 DNA reads TGTGCCCACTCAGACAGGAGCACAGATACGCAGTATTTT.

The chain couples TRBV7-8 to TRBJ2-1; 10 bases are shared with TRBD2. The CDR3 is 14 residues long. Per germline, CDR1 SGHVS and CDR2 FQNEAQ. V shed 8 bases, J shed 4 bases, and the junction held 5 bases outside the gene matches. The CDR3 reads CASLLAGDYNEQFF. The CDR3 region has the DNA TGTGCCAGCTTGCTAGCGGGAGATTACAATGAGCAGTTCTTC.

This clone was recorded once. V usage is TRBV28 and J usage is TRBJ1-5; the D gene is possibly TRBD1 (5 bases). Germline lookup yields CDR1 MDHEN and CDR2 SYDVKM. This CDR3 has 15 residues. Between the trimmed V and J ends, which lost 3 bases and 6 bases, there was a span of 15 bases. The CDR3 reads CASSFSRGEAQPQHF. The CDR3 region has the DNA TGTGCCAGCAGTTTCTCTAGGGGTGAGGCTCAGCCCCAGCATTTT.

This clone was detected only once. The V gene is TRBV29-1, the J gene TRBJ2-5; 8 nucleotides match TRBD2. This CDR3 is 15 amino acids long. V was clipped by 2 bases and J by 4 bases; unmatched bases: 9. From germline, CDR1 is SQVTM and CDR2 ANQGSEA. The CDR3 DNA is TGCAGCGTTGAACGGTCTGCGGGAGGTAGAGAGACCCAGTACTTC. Its translation is CSVERSAGGRETQYF.

The chain couples TRBV9 to TRBJ2-4; D is ambiguous. The CDR3 is 16 amino acids. CDR1 SGDLS and CDR2 YYNGEE come from the germline V gene. V lost 0 bases and J 0 bases, leaving 10 bases between the germline ends. In DNA, the CDR3 is TGTGCCAGCAGCGTAGGGGGATCCCTAGCCAAAAACATTCAGTACTTC. It translates to CASSVGGSLAKNIQYF. The variable domain in full, completed from reference TRBV9 and TRBJ2-4, reads DSGVTQTPKHLITATGQRVTLRCSPRSGDLSVYWYQQSLDQGLQFLIQYYNGEERAKGNILERFSAQQFPDLHSELNLSSLELGDSALYFCASSVGGSLAKNIQYFGAGTRLSVL.

The chain uses TRBV2 and TRBJ1-1, with TRBD1 matching over 9 bases. J gave up 0 bases and V 6 bases, and 8 bases lay outside the gene matches. The germline V gene encodes CDR1 SNHLY and CDR2 FYNNEI. The CDR3 has 16 residues. CDR3 region: CASRDRGLGVNTEAFF. The CDR3 DNA sequence: TGTGCCAGCAGGGACAGGGGCCTTGGAGTGAACACTGAAGCTTTCTTT.

The chain is built from TRBV11-2 and TRBJ2-7, with no clear D. This CDR3 has 11 amino acids. CDR1 is SGHAT, CDR2 FQNNGV, per germline. Trimming took 0 bases from V and 6 from J, leaving 3 bases between them. CDR3 amino acids: CASSLELEQYF. As DNA, the CDR3 is TGTGCCAGCAGCTTAGAGCTCGAGCAGTACTTC.

The rearrangement uses TRBV28 and TRBJ2-7, with D possibly TRBD2 on 5 matching bases. This CDR3 is built from 16 residues. Trimming removed 6 bases from V and 0 bases from J, with 18 bases in between. Germline V CDR1 and CDR2: MDHEN, SYDVKM. DNA for the CDR3: TGTGCCAGCAGCCGACCCCTAGAGCGGAGCTCCTACGAGCAGTACTTC. Translated, it gives CASSRPLERSSYEQYF. Full variable domain (outside the CDR3, taken from reference TRBV28 and TRBJ2-7): DVKVTQSSRYLVKRTGEKVFLECVQDMDHENMFWYRQDPGLGLRLIYFSYDVKMKEKGDIPEGYSVSREKKERFSLILESASTNQTSMYLCASSRPLERSSYEQYFGPGTRLTVT.

Of note for this clone: The junction departs from the called germline gene at one end, perhaps through a read error. V and J are TRBV10-3 and TRBJ2-7, with D possibly being TRBD1 (5 bases). The CDR3 is 12 amino acids. Looked up from germline, CDR1 is ENHRY and CDR2 is SYGVKD. This CDR3 reads CAISQSGKEQYF. CDR3 bases: TGTGCCATCAGTCAGTCAGGGAAAGAGCAGTACTTC.

The chain recombines TRBV19 with TRBJ2-1, with TRBD2 identical over 11 bases. The CDR3 extends over 15 amino acids. Germline CDR1 reads LNHDA; CDR2 reads SQIVND (reference sequence). V lost 8 bases and J lost 8; bases outside the gene matches: 11. The CDR3 DNA follows: TGTGCCAGTCTCTCCTTAGCGGGAGGGTTCGATGAGCAGTTCTTC. Translation gives CASLSLAGGFDEQFF.

This clone appeared a single time. J is TRBJ2-1 and V is TRBV27; 7 bases are shared with TRBD1. Per germline, CDR1 MNHEY and CDR2 SMNVEV (reference sequence). The CDR3 is 16 residues long. Unmatched junction bases numbered 6, after V lost 4 bases and J lost 0 bases. CDR3 protein: CASSSQGVSSYNEQFF. CDR3 nucleotides: TGTGCCAGCAGTTCCCAGGGGGTTAGCTCCTACAATGAGCAGTTCTTC.

The chain is built from TRBV19 and TRBJ2-7, with D possibly being TRBD1 (6 bases). Trimming pared 6 bases from V and 6 bases from J, leaving 15 bases between. The germline V gene has CDR1 LNHDA and CDR2 SQIVND (reference sequence). The CDR3 is made up of 13 amino acids. CDR3 DNA sequence: TGTGCCAGTAGCCCGCTTGTGGGGGCCGAGCAGTACTTC. Its translation is CASSPLVGAEQYF.

The chain couples TRBV27 to TRBJ1-2; D remains unclear. V lost 5 bases and J lost 4, with 8 bases in between. The CDR3 extends over 12 amino acids. CDR1 and CDR2 (germline): MNHEY, SMNVEV (reference sequence). CDR3 sequence reads: CASSHGIYGYTF. In DNA, the CDR3 is TGTGCCAGCAGTCACGGAATCTATGGCTACACCTTC.

The chain combines TRBV27 with TRBJ1-5; D is perhaps TRBD1 (6 bases). CDR1 is MNHEY, CDR2 SMNVEV, per germline (reference sequence). This CDR3 contains 14 residues. Trimming left V 6 bases short and J 4 bases short, with 13 bases between. CDR3 amino acids: CASSPITGNQPQHF. CDR3 sequence (DNA): TGTGCCAGCAGCCCGATAACAGGGAATCAGCCCCAGCATTTT.